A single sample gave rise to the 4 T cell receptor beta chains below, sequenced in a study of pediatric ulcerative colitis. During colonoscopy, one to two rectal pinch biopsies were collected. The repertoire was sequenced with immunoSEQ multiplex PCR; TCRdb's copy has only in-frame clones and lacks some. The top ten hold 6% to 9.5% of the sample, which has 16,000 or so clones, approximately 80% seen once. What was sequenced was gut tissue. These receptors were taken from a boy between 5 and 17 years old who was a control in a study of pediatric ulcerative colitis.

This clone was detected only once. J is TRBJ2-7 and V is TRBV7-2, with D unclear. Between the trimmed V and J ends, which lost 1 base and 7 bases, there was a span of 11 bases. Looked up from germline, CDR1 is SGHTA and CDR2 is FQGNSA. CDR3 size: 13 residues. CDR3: CASSLGEEREQYF. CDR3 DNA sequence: TGTGCCAGCAGCTTAGGAGAGGAGAGAGAGCAGTACTTC.

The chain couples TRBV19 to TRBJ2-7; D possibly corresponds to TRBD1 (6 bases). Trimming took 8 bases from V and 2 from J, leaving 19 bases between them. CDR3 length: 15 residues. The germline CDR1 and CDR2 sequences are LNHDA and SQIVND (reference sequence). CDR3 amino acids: CASPTTGSVAYEQYF. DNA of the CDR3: TGTGCCAGTCCGACAACAGGGTCGGTCGCCTACGAGCAGTACTTC. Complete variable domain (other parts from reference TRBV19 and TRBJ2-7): DGGITQSPKYLFRKEGQNVTLSCEQNLNHDAMYWYRQDPGQGLRLIYYSQIVNDFQKGDIAEGYSVSREKKESFPLTVTSAQKNPTAFYLCASPTTGSVAYEQYFGPGTRLTVT.

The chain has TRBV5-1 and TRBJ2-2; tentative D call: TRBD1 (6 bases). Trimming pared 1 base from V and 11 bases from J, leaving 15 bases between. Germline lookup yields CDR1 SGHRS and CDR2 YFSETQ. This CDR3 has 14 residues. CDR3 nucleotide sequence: TGCGCCAGCAGCTTGTTTAAGGGGGATCGAGAGCTGTTTTTT. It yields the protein CASSLFKGDRELFF.

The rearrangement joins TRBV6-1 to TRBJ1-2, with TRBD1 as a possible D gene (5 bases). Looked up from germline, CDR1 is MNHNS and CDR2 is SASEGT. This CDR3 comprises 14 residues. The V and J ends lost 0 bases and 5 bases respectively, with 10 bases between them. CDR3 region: CASSEASTVYGYTF. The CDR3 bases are TGTGCCAGCAGTGAAGCCTCGACAGTTTATGGCTACACCTTC.